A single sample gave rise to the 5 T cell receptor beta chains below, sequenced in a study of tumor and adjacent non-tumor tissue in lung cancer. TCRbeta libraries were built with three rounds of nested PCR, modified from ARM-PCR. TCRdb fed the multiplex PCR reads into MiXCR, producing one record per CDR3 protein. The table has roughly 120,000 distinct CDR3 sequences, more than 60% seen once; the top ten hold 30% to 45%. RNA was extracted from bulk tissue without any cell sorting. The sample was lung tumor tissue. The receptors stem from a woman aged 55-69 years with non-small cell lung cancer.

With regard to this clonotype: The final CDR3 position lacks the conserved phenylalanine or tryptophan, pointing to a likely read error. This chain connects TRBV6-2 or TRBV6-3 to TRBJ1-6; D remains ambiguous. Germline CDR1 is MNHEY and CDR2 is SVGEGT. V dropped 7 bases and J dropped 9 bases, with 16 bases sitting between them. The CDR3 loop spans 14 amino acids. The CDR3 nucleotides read TGTGCCAGCATCCCCTGGGCGGAAATTTCACCCCTCCACATT. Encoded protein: CASIPWAEISPLHI.

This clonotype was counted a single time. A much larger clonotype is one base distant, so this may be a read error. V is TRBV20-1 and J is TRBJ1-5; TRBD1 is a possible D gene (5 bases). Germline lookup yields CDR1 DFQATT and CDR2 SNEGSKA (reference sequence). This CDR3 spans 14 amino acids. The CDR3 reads CSAKGSLGNQPHHF. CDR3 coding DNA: TGCAGTGCAAAGGGGAGTTTGGGCAATCAGCCCCATCATTTT.

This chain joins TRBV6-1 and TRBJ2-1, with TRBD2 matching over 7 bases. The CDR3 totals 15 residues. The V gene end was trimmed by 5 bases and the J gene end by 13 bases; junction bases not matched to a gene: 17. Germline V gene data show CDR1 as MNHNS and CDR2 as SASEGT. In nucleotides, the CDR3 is TGTGCCAGCAGTAAGCAAGCGGGACGATACAATAAACAGTTCTTC. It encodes CASSKQAGRYNKQFF.

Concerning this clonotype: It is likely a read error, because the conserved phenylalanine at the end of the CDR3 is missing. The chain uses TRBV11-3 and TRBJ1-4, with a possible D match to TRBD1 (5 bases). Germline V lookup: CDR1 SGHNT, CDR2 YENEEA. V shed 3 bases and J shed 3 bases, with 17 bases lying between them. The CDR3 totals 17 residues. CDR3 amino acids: CASSFDSREAANEKLFL. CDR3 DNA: TGTGCCAGCAGCTTTGACAGCCGAGAAGCAGCTAATGAAAAACTGTTTTTG.

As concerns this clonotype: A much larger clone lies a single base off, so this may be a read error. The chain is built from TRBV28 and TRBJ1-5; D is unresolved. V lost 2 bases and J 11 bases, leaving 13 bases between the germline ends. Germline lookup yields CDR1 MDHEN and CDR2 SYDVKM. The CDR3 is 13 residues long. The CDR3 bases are TGTGCCAGCAGTTTAAGGGAGTTGCAGACCCAGCATTTT. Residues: CASSLRELQTQHF.